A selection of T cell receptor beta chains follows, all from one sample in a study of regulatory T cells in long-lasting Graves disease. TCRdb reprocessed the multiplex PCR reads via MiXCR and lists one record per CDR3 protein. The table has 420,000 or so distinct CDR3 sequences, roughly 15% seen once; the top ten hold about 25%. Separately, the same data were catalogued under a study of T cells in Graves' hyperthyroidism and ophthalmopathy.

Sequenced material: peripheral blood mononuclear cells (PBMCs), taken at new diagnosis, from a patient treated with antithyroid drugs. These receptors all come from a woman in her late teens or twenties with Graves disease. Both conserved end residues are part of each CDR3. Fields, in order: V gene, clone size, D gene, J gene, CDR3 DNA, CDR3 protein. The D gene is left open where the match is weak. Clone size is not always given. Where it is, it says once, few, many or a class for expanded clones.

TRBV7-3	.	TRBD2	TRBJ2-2	TGTGCCAGCAGCCTAGGTAGCGGGAGATTGTACACCGGGGAGCTGTTTTTT	CASSLGSGRLYTGELFF
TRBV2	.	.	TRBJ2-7	TGTGCCAGCAGACTGACAGCCCCCAGCGAGCAGTACTTC	CASRLTAPSEQYF
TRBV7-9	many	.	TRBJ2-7	TGTGCCAGCAGTTTGCTCCCGGGACACGGAAACTACGAGCAGTACTTC	CASSLLPGHGNYEQYF
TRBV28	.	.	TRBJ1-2	TGTGCCAGCAGTTTCAGCCGACTGTTTGATGGCTACACCTTC	CASSFSRLFDGYTF
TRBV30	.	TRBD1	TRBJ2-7	TGTGCCTGGTCGACTCTGAGAGGGGACAGGGAGGGTGAGCAGTACTTC	CAWSTLRGDREGEQYF
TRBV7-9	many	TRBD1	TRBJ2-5	TGTGCCAGCAGCTTATTGGCGTATCGGGACAGGGGGTCCCAAGAGACCCAGTACTTC	CASSLLAYRDRGSQETQYF
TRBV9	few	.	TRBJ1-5	TGTGCCAGCAGCGTAAGGCAGCCCCAGCATTTT	CASSVRQPQHF
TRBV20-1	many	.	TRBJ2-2	TGCAGTGCTGTGGTCCGGGCCCCACCCAACACCGGGGAGCTGTTTTTT	CSAVVRAPPNTGELFF
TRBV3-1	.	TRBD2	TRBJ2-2	TGTGCCAGCAGCCATCTTGGCGGGAGAGGAGGGGCCGGGGAGCTGTTTTTT	CASSHLGGRGGAGELFF
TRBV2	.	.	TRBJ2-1	TGTGCCAGCAGCGAGAGCAATGAGCAGTTCTTC	CASSESNEQFF
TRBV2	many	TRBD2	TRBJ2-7	TGTGCCAGCAGAAAGACTAGCAGGACCTACGAGCAGTACTTC	CASRKTSRTYEQYF
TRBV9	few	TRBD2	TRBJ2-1	TGTGCCAGCAGCGTAGTTGCGAGCGGGAGGGCCTTGGGCTACAATGAGCAGTTCTTC	CASSVVASGRALGYNEQFF